These 8 T cell receptor beta chains originate from one sample sequenced in a study of Ad26.COV2.S vaccination and SARS-CoV-2 variants. Treatment denoted: over 15 received Ad26.COV2.S at low or high dose, single or two shots; about 5 received placebo; per-sample allocation not given. Samples came from day 63 after the first vaccine or placebo injection. Repertoires were generated with immunoSEQ multiplex PCR, while TCRdb's copy carries only in-frame clones and drops some. The table shows some 460,000 clones, with 70% to 90% occurring only once. Sequenced here: peripheral blood, sampled in a trial of Ad26.COV2.S vaccine versus placebo. The receptors stem from a person between 18 and 60 years old who received the Ad26.COV2.S COVID-19 vaccine or a placebo.

This sequence joins TRBV7-2 and TRBJ2-3, with 11 nucleotides matching TRBD2. Losses at the gene ends were 5 bases for V and 6 bases for J; bases not matched to a gene: 4. The germline V gene has CDR1 SGHTA and CDR2 FQGNSA. CDR3 length: 14 amino acids. The CDR3 protein is CASSPLAGGDTQYF. The CDR3 DNA follows: TGTGCCAGCAGCCCATTAGCGGGGGGGGATACGCAGTATTTT.

This clone appeared once. J is TRBJ2-3 and V is TRBV5-8, with TRBD2 identical over 8 bases. V shed 3 bases and J 5 bases; nucleotides not matched to a gene: 8. Germline V gene sequence: CDR1 SGHTS, CDR2 YDEGEE. The CDR3 sequence is 15 residues long. CDR3 nucleotide sequence: TGTGCCAGCAGCTCCGGGACTAGGATTCGAGATACGCAGTATTTT. This encodes CASSSGTRIRDTQYF.

The chain recombines TRBV2 with TRBJ2-1; weak D call: TRBD1 (6 bases). The CDR3 spans 12 residues. Germline CDR1 SNHLY, CDR2 FYNNEI. The germline V and J ends were trimmed by 6 bases and 10 bases, with 13 bases remaining between them. CDR3 DNA sequence: TGTGCCAGCAGGGCCACCGGGACAGAGCAGTTCTTC. Translated: CASRATGTEQFF.

The J gene is TRBJ2-1, the V gene TRBV7-8; 10 positions match TRBD2. V lost 1 base and J lost 8; bases outside the gene matches: 8. This CDR3 contains 16 residues. CDR1 is SGHVS and CDR2 is FQNEAQ in the germline V gene. DNA of the CDR3: TGTGCCAGCAGCTTAGTCGGTAGCGGGAGGTGGTATGAGCAGTTCTTC. This encodes CASSLVGSGRWYEQFF.

The chain carries TRBV2 and TRBJ1-5; D might be TRBD1 (5 bases). This CDR3 is built from 15 residues. In germline, CDR1 is SNHLY, CDR2 FYNNEI. Trimming pared 6 bases from V and 5 bases from J, leaving 17 bases between. In nucleotides, the CDR3 is TGTGCCAGCAGGGGGACCTTCGGGGATTATCAGCCCCAGCATTTT. Amino acids: CASRGTFGDYQPQHF. Full variable domain (remainder filled in from reference TRBV2 and TRBJ1-5): EPEVTQTPSHQVTQMGQEVILRCVPISNHLYFYWYRQILGQKVEFLVSFYNNEISEKSEIFDDQFSVERPDGSNFTLKIRSTKLEDSAMYFCASRGTFGDYQPQHFGDGTRLSIL.

This rearrangement joins TRBV18 to TRBJ2-3; D remains ambiguous. This CDR3 is 15 amino acids long. Germline V gives CDR1 KGHSH, CDR2 LQKENI. The V gene lost 4 bases and the J gene lost 4 bases, with 15 bases spanning the gap. CDR3 coding DNA: TGTGCCAGCTCACGGGGAACATCACCACCAGATACGCAGTATTTT. Translation: CASSRGTSPPDTQYF.

This chain joins TRBV30 and TRBJ2-1, with D unclear. The CDR3 consists of 12 residues. V was trimmed by 1 base and J by 9 bases, leaving 10 bases between them. Germline V CDR1 and CDR2: GTSNPN, SVGIG (reference sequence). The CDR3 coding sequence is TGTGCCTGGAGTGACATGGACGGTGAGCAGTTCTTC. This sequence encodes CAWSDMDGEQFF.

The V call is TRBV3-1 (or the pseudogene TRBV3-2), the J call TRBJ1-1; weak D call: TRBD1 (5 bases). The V end lost 3 bases, the J end lost 1 base, and 12 bases lay between the germline ends. This CDR3 has 15 residues. Germline CDR1 LGHDT, CDR2 YNNKEL (reference sequence). The CDR3 sequence is CASSQHGTGNTEAFF. DNA of the CDR3: TGTGCCAGCAGCCAGCACGGAACAGGGAACACTGAAGCTTTCTTT.